Presented here are 10 T cell receptor beta chains from one specimen sequenced in a study of T cell responses to AZD1222 COVID-19 vaccine. Sequencing was performed with immunoSEQ multiplex PCR; in TCRdb, only in-frame clones are kept and a portion is missing. Among tens of thousands of clones listed, roughly 88% were seen once. The sample was peripheral blood, taken 28 days after the second AZD1222 dose. All receptors derive from an adult who received the AZD1222 COVID-19 vaccine.

This sequence joins TRBV5-5 and TRBJ1-5; D unresolved. Germline V lookup: CDR1 SGHKS, CDR2 YYEKEE (reference sequence). The V end was cut by 2 bases, the J end by 7 bases, with 16 bases between. This CDR3 contains 15 residues. The CDR3 spells CASSFLATAGQPQHF. The CDR3 DNA follows: TGTGCCAGCAGCTTTTTGGCGACTGCTGGGCAGCCCCAGCATTTT.

The rearrangement links TRBV2 to TRBJ1-1; D remains ambiguous. V was shortened by 2 bases and J by 6 bases, with 10 bases between the two germline ends. Germline assignment: CDR1 SNHLY and CDR2 FYNNEI. This CDR3 is 13 amino acids long. The CDR3 DNA reads as TGTGCCAGCAGTGAATGGGAGCGCTCTGAAGCTTTCTTT. Translating gives CASSEWERSEAFF.

This sequence joins TRBV5-1 and TRBJ2-7; tentative D call: TRBD2 (5 bases). The CDR3 has 16 residues. The V end was cut by 2 bases, the J end by 6 bases, with 21 bases between. Germline V CDR1 and CDR2: SGHRS, YFSETQ. CDR3 protein: CASSLMPFSMAGEQYF. The CDR3 DNA reads as TGCGCCAGCAGCTTAATGCCGTTTTCCATGGCGGGCGAGCAGTACTTC.

The chain recombines TRBV6-2 or TRBV6-3 with TRBJ1-1; maybe TRBD1 (5 bases). V lost 5 bases and J lost 1, with 8 bases in between. The CDR3 loop spans 13 amino acids. Looked up from germline, CDR1 is MNHEY and CDR2 is SVGEGT. The CDR3 loop is CASSTTENTEAFF. The CDR3 nucleotides are TGTGCCAGCAGTACGACAGAGAACACTGAAGCTTTCTTT.

The V call is TRBV5-1, the J call TRBJ2-7; the match to TRBD2 covers 12 bases. V trimming: 5 bases; J trimming: 3 bases; junction bases outside the gene matches: 6. Germline V gene lookup returns CDR1 SGHRS and CDR2 YFSETQ. The CDR3 loop spans 15 amino acids. CDR3 sequence reads: CASSSGTSGYYEQYF. CDR3 coding DNA: TGCGCCAGCAGTTCCGGGACTAGCGGGTACTACGAGCAGTACTTC.

The genes are TRBV2 and TRBJ2-5; 7 positions match TRBD1. J gave up 4 bases and V 7 bases, and 12 bases lay outside the gene matches. Germline V lookup: CDR1 SNHLY, CDR2 FYNNEI. This CDR3 spans 15 amino acids. The chain's CDR3 is CASNLDRATGETQYF. CDR3 nucleotide sequence: TGTGCCAGCAATCTCGACAGGGCGACAGGAGAGACCCAGTACTTC. Complete variable domain (other parts from reference TRBV2 and TRBJ2-5): EPEVTQTPSHQVTQMGQEVILRCVPISNHLYFYWYRQILGQKVEFLVSFYNNEISEKSEIFDDQFSVERPDGSNFTLKIRSTKLEDSAMYFCASNLDRATGETQYFGPGTRLLVL.

The chain carries TRBV7-3 and TRBJ2-7; TRBD1 agrees at 9 bases. The CDR3 runs 14 residues. Germline V gives CDR1 SGHTA, CDR2 FQGTGA. With 5 bases clipped from V and 2 bases from J, the junction kept 4 bases outside the gene matches. DNA of the CDR3: TGTGCCAGCAGCAGACAGGGGGGTCCCTACGAGCAGTACTTC. This sequence encodes CASSRQGGPYEQYF.

The chain links TRBV29-1 to TRBJ2-1; tentatively, D is TRBD1 (8 bases). Germline assignment: CDR1 SQVTM and CDR2 ANQGSEA. The V gene lost 1 base and the J gene lost 10 bases, with 23 bases spanning the gap. This CDR3 region has 16 residues. CDR3 in DNA: TGCAGCGTTGAAGGCCACCGGGACAGGCAGCGGGGAGAGCAGTTCTTC. Protein: CSVEGHRDRQRGEQFF.

The rearrangement uses TRBV9 and TRBJ2-7; 8 bases line up with TRBD2. The CDR3 consists of 14 residues. Per germline, CDR1 SGDLS and CDR2 YYNGEE. Trimming cost V 7 bases and J 4 bases; bases outside gene matches: 10. CDR3 coding DNA: TGTGCCAGCTCCCGGGGGGGAGAACTATACGAGCAGTACTTC. As protein: CASSRGGELYEQYF.

V gene TRBV3-1 (or the pseudogene TRBV3-2) combines with J gene TRBJ1-6, with unresolved D. Germline lookup yields CDR1 LGHDT and CDR2 YNNKEL (reference sequence). The CDR3 runs to 14 residues. V gave up 3 bases and J gave up 9 bases, with 12 bases separating them. CDR3 sequence (DNA): TGTGCCAGCAGCCAGACCTCCGCCGGTTCACCCCTCCACTTT. Its translation is CASSQTSAGSPLHF.